This T cell receptor (beta chain) was sequenced during a study of beta chain features in type 1 diabetes. Sorting that relied on CD45RO/CCR7/CD25/CD127/CD95/CD27 yielded CD4+ naive, central memory, regulatory and stem cell-like memory cells. Purities over 95% were achieved in all sorted populations. The isolated RNA, all of it, was reverse transcribed, so expressed TCRB transcripts were what got sequenced. Naive, central memory and regulatory T cell samples produced a mean of approximately 3.9 million reads. Sequencing used immunoSEQ multiplex PCR; TCRdb keeps in-frame clones, though not all of them. The profile shows about 230,000 clones, over 9.5% of them singletons. Input material: naive CD4+ T cells from blood. The source is a woman aged 18 to 35 in good health.

CDR3 DNA sequence: TGTGCCAGCAGTAAGGAACGGGGAGGAGCTTTCTTT. Translation: CASSKERGGAFF. The chain uses TRBV11-2 and TRBJ1-1; D gene uncertain. V shed 6 bases and J shed 10 bases, with 15 bases lying between them. CDR1 and CDR2 (germline): SGHAT, FQNNGV. This CDR3 comprises 12 residues.